This T cell receptor beta chain was profiled in a study of T cell repertoires in ileal Crohn's disease. Libraries were prepared by immunoSEQ multiplex PCR; TCRdb keeps only in-frame clonotypes and omits some of them. Found here are 8,500 to 14,000 clones, roughly 82% of them singletons; the top ten hold about 4.7%. V gave up 4 bases and J gave up 7 bases, with 12 bases separating them. Germline V gene sequence: CDR1 LGHNA, CDR2 YSLEER. CDR3 length: 13 residues. The chain has TRBV4-3 and TRBJ2-3; D may be TRBD2 (6 bases). The receptor was isolated from an adult with Crohn's disease. The sequencing input was ileal tissue. The CDR3 sequence: CASSLRDSHTQYF. The DNA for the CDR3 is TGCGCCAGCAGCCTTCGGGACTCGCATACGCAGTATTTT.